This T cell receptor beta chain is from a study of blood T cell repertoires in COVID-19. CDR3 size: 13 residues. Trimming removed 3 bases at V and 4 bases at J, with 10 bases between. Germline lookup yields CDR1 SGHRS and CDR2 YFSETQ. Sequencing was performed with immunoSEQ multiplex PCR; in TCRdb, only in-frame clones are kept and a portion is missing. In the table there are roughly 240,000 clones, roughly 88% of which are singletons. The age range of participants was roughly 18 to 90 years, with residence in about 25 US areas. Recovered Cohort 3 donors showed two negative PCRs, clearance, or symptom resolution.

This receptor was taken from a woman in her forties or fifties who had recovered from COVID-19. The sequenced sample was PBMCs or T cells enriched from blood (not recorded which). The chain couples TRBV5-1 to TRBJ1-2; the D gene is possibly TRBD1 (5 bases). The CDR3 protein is CASSYDSAYGYTF. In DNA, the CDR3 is TGCGCCAGCAGCTACGACAGCGCCTATGGCTACACCTTC.